This passage covers 18 T cell receptor beta chains from one sample sequenced in a study of blood T cells in healthy people across ages. Primed by a sample-barcoded 5' primer and a J-beta primer mix, a second PCR proceeded for about 7 to 11 cycles. TCRdb passed the 5' RACE reads through MiXCR, listing each CDR3 protein once. Of 700,000 to 850,000 distinct CDR3 sequences in the sample, approximately 55% were seen once. Sequenced: blood. The receptors were gathered from an older man in good health.

The sample holds many counts of this clonotype. The chain links TRBV10-3 to TRBJ2-6; D might be TRBD2 (6 bases). Germline V CDR1 and CDR2: ENHRY, SYGVKD. The CDR3 is made up of 13 amino acids. Trimming shortened V by 8 bases and J by 1 base, and 6 bases separated the two germline ends. The CDR3 DNA reads as TGTGCCATCCGGGGGTCTGGGGCCAACGTCCTGACTTTC. Protein: CAIRGSGANVLTF.

The rearrangement uses TRBV29-1 and TRBJ2-5; D gene unclear. The CDR3 extends over 14 amino acids. Trimming removed 7 bases at V and 4 bases at J, with 19 bases between. Germline CDR1 is SQVTM and CDR2 is ANQGSEA. CDR3 bases: TGCAGCGCCAAAGGGTACAGTTCAGGAGAGACCCAGTACTTC. It specifies CSAKGYSSGETQYF.

V gene TRBV3-1 combines with J gene TRBJ2-7, with 7 bases fitting TRBD2. This CDR3 spans 15 amino acids. From germline, CDR1 is LGHDT and CDR2 YNNKEL (reference sequence). The junction had 10 bases not matched to a gene; V was cut back by 1 base and J by 7 bases. Here the CDR3 DNA reads TGTGCCAGCAGCCAAGTGGCTAGCGGATTCAATGAGCAGTACTTC. Translation: CASSQVASGFNEQYF.

This clonotype was counted once. This chain joins TRBV27 and TRBJ2-7, with 8 bases aligning to TRBD2. Germline values: CDR1 MNHEY, CDR2 SMNVEV (reference sequence). This CDR3 is built from 13 residues. With V trimmed by 8 bases and J by 4 bases, 7 bases remained unmatched. The CDR3 sequence is CASQASGRYEQYF. The CDR3 coding sequence is TGTGCCAGCCAGGCTAGCGGGCGGTACGAGCAGTACTTC.

The chain couples TRBV11-2 to TRBJ2-4; 12 nucleotides line up with TRBD2. The end of the DNA is better explained by TRBJ2-7, so the J call may be wrong. CDR1 is SGHAT and CDR2 is FQNNGV in the germline V gene. The CDR3 spans 17 residues. The CDR3 DNA follows: TGTGCCAGCAGCTCCGGAAGACTAGCGGGAGATAGTTACGAGCAGTACTTC. This gives the protein CASSSGRLAGDSYEQYF.

Worth noting for this clonotype: The junction shows a germline mismatch at one end, possibly a read error. This chain connects TRBV10-3 to TRBJ2-7, with 9 bases identical to TRBD2. The CDR3 is 15 amino acids. The germline V gene encodes CDR1 ENHRY and CDR2 SYGVKD. CDR3 in amino acids: CAISSGTSYSDEQYF. CDR3 coding DNA: TGTGCCATCAGCTCCGGGACTAGCTACTCCGACGAGCAGTACTTC.

Worth noting for this clonotype: At one end the junction does not follow the germline gene, possibly because of a read error. The chain uses TRBV24-1 and TRBJ2-7, with no clear D. This CDR3 spans 13 amino acids. From germline, CDR1 is KGHDR and CDR2 SFDVKD. CDR3 coding DNA: TGTGTCACCAGTGATTCGGGCGGTTACGAGCAGTACTTC. It encodes CVTSDSGGYEQYF.

This clonotype was seen a few times. This sequence joins TRBV6-6 and TRBJ2-5; 10 nucleotides agree with TRBD1. The J call is in doubt because the DNA end fits TRBJ2-7 better. The CDR3 extends over 14 amino acids. In germline, CDR1 is MNHNY, CDR2 SVGAGI (reference sequence). In DNA, the CDR3 is TGTGCCAGCAGCCCCCGGACAGGGGGAAACGAGCAGTACTTC. This codes for CASSPRTGGNEQYF.

V gene TRBV6-4 combines with J gene TRBJ2-1; TRBD2 matches at 10 bases. Germline V lookup: CDR1 MRHNA, CDR2 SNTAGT. CDR3 length: 16 residues. V dropped 4 bases and J dropped 0; count of bases not matched to a gene: 3. DNA for the CDR3: TGTGCCAGCAGTGTTCGACTAGCGGGCTCCTACAATGAGCAGTTCTTC. Amino acids: CASSVRLAGSYNEQFF.

This chain links TRBV20-1 with TRBJ2-7; possibly TRBD1 for D (5 bases). Germline lookup yields CDR1 DFQATT and CDR2 SNEGSKA (reference sequence). The CDR3 spans 14 residues. The V and J ends lost 2 bases and 7 bases respectively, with 18 bases between them. In nucleotides, the CDR3 is TGCAGTGCTAGAAGCGCAGGGCCCTACAATGAGCAGTACTTC. Its protein product is CSARSAGPYNEQYF.

In this sample, this clonotype turned up once. The chain links TRBV4-2 to TRBJ2-1; 7 bases fit TRBD2. With V trimmed by 0 bases and J by 2 bases, 7 bases remained unmatched. The CDR3 consists of 17 residues. Germline-derived CDR1 and CDR2 are LGHNA and YNFKEQ. As DNA, the CDR3 is TGTGCCAGCAGCCAAGATCAGGTGGGAGGGGCCTACAATGAGCAGTTCTTC. Translation: CASSQDQVGGAYNEQFF.

The rearrangement uses TRBV10-3 and TRBJ1-1, with 8 bases identical to TRBD1. The CDR3 sequence is 13 residues long. Germline loops: CDR1 ENHRY, CDR2 SYGVKD. The V segment lost 5 bases and the J segment 7 bases; nucleotides outside the gene matches: 6. The CDR3 DNA reads as TGTGCCATCAGTTGGACAGGGAGAGATGAAGCTTTCTTT. Translation gives CAISWTGRDEAFF.

Concerning this clonotype: The germline gene is not matched at one end of the junction; a read error may be the cause. This chain uses TRBV10-3 with TRBJ2-3; 9 bases fit TRBD2. The V gene's germline CDR1 is ENHRY and CDR2 SYGVKD. The CDR3 covers 13 residues. The CDR3 is CAISDGGRAWAYF. The CDR3 DNA is TGTGCCATTAGTGACGGCGGGAGGGCATGGGCGTATTTT.

V usage is TRBV20-1 and J usage is TRBJ2-4; D is possibly TRBD1 (5 bases). The last part of the DNA fits TRBJ2-7 better; the J call may be wrong. This CDR3 region has 15 residues. Germline V CDR1 and CDR2: DFQATT, SNEGSKA (reference sequence). The CDR3 spells CSARVRQGNPYEQYF. As DNA, the CDR3 is TGCAGTGCTAGAGTCCGTCAGGGTAACCCCTACGAGCAGTACTTC.

This clonotype was found many times. The V and J genes are TRBV6-1 and TRBJ2-3; 10 nucleotides match TRBD2. J gave up 5 bases and V 6 bases, and 5 bases lay outside the gene matches. Germline V gives CDR1 MNHNS, CDR2 SASEGT. The CDR3 has 14 amino acids. The CDR3 here is CASRPSGSGDTQYF. The CDR3 DNA reads as TGTGCCAGCAGGCCTAGCGGGAGTGGAGATACGCAGTATTTT.

Only a few counts were recorded for this clonotype. V gene TRBV12-3 or TRBV12-4 combines with J gene TRBJ2-7; D is tentatively TRBD1 or TRBD2 (5 bases each). Deletions cut 4 bases from V and 0 bases from J, with 16 bases between. The CDR3 sequence is 16 residues long. CDR3 in amino acids: CASSSNPGRRSYEQYF. The DNA of the CDR3 is TGTGCCAGCAGTTCCAATCCGGGACGCCGCTCCTACGAGCAGTACTTC.

The chain joins TRBV12-3 or TRBV12-4 to TRBJ2-7, with TRBD2 identical over 13 bases. The CDR3 consists of 14 residues. V shed 5 bases and J 3 bases; nucleotides not matched to a gene: 1. This CDR3 reads CASSTSGRVYEQYF. The CDR3 DNA is TGTGCCAGCAGTACTAGCGGGAGGGTCTACGAGCAGTACTTC.

In DNA, the CDR3 is TGTGCCAGCAGCCCGGACCACTCTCTCCACGGGGCCAACGTCCTGACTTTC. This sequence encodes CASSPDHSLHGANVLTF. The chain combines TRBV11-2 with TRBJ2-6, with D unclear. This CDR3 is 17 amino acids long. The germline V gene encodes CDR1 SGHAT and CDR2 FQNNGV. V lost 5 bases, J lost 4 bases, and 18 bases lay in between.